This is a list of T cell receptor beta chains from one sample in a study of CD8 T cells in Susac syndrome. TCRdb passed the immunoSEQ multiplex PCR reads through MiXCR, listing each CDR3 protein once. This sample has some 150,000 distinct CDR3 sequences, with just under 97% found just once. Sequencing input: CD8+ T cells from PBMCs. These receptors originate from a human donor with multiple sclerosis. CDR3s include the opening cysteine and the closing phenylalanine or tryptophan.

V gene,J gene,CDR3 protein
TRBV27,TRBJ2-5,CASSGEAGTQTQYF
TRBV12-3/TRBV12-4,TRBJ1-2,CASSSGTGGYTF
TRBV11-2,TRBJ2-1,CASSQPGPLRLTNEQFF
TRBV11-2,TRBJ2-3,CASSLAAVAVVTQYF
TRBV10-3,TRBJ2-3,CAISDRDTDTQYF
TRBV24-1,TRBJ1-5,CASSMGSQPQHF
TRBV20-1,TRBJ1-2,CSARDRTNYGYTF
TRBV3-1,TRBJ1-1,CASSPGPRNTEAFF
TRBV12-3/TRBV12-4,TRBJ2-7,CASRRTETYEQYF
TRBV12-3/TRBV12-4,TRBJ2-2,CASTPGDSGVTGELFF
TRBV2,TRBJ2-3,CASSEMDTQYF
TRBV20-1,TRBJ1-5,CSARDYSQPQHF
TRBV3-1,TRBJ2-5,CASTPQAGSQETQYF
TRBV5-8,TRBJ1-2,CASSLRQRNYGYTF
TRBV4-1,TRBJ1-2,CASSQDPVENYGYTF
TRBV7-6,TRBJ1-6,CASSSSPRAYNSPLHF
TRBV3-1,TRBJ2-3,CASSQELAAADTQYF
TRBV4-2,TRBJ1-6,CASSHLVEANNSPLHF
TRBV9,TRBJ2-2,CASSVGGSTGELFF
TRBV14,TRBJ1-2,CASSQEGRSGNTF
TRBV7-9,TRBJ2-5,CASSSVLETQYF
TRBV12-3/TRBV12-4,TRBJ2-1,CASSAQGPSSYNEQFF
TRBV25-1,TRBJ2-7,CASSERRGFVYEQYF
TRBV3-1,TRBJ2-3,CASSQDSRETFFGDTQYF
TRBV5-1,TRBJ2-6,CASNREGGANVLTF
TRBV5-6,TRBJ1-4,CASSRGQGADVREKLFF
TRBV19,TRBJ2-2,CASSPGAGTGELFF
TRBV11-2,TRBJ1-1,CASSFIAPSNTEAFF
TRBV7-9,TRBJ1-1,CASSLVTGVEAFF
TRBV12-3/TRBV12-4,TRBJ1-6,CASSFRAGESPLHF
TRBV12-3/TRBV12-4,TRBJ2-2,CASSLVPAAGTGELFF
TRBV30,TRBJ1-6,CALEELDNSPLHF
TRBV4-1,TRBJ2-1,CASRPSGVGEQFF
TRBV30,TRBJ2-1,CAWSEGNNEQFF
TRBV7-7,TRBJ2-1,CASGPGQGPPDEQFF
TRBV27,TRBJ2-7,CASSPSLAEQYF
TRBV9,TRBJ2-1,CASSVGLGDEQFF
TRBV13,TRBJ2-7,CASSSDGNYEQYF
TRBV29-1,TRBJ2-4,CSGGEAKNIQYF
TRBV7-6,TRBJ2-5,CASSYRGRGETQYF
TRBV2,TRBJ1-1,CASSEWGTATNTEAFF
TRBV9,TRBJ2-7,CASSVESSGTYEQYF
TRBV20-1,TRBJ2-7,CSAGGLYSSYEQYF
TRBV20-1,TRBJ2-1,CSAGGLAAYNEQFF
TRBV19,TRBJ1-4,CASRNSGRLFF
TRBV3-1,TRBJ2-1,CASSQDRLAGSEQFF
TRBV27,TRBJ1-5,CASSPDGTGFNQPQHF
TRBV19,TRBJ1-5,CASSIVGHHSNQPQHF
TRBV20-1,TRBJ2-5,CSARTSGGGETQYF
TRBV27,TRBJ2-3,CASSLVGPGDTQYF